Below are 11 T cell receptor beta chains sequenced from a single sample in a study of blood T cell repertoires in COVID-19. Clones were read by immunoSEQ multiplex PCR, and TCRdb kept only the in-frame ones, dropping some. Among around 430,000 clones listed, around 87% were seen once. Sequenced material: PBMCs or T cells enriched from blood (not recorded which). These receptors came from a woman aged 50 to 60 who had recovered from COVID-19.

The chain links TRBV27 to TRBJ1-1, with D unresolved. V gave up 2 bases and J gave up 4 bases, with 23 bases separating them. CDR3 length equals 18 residues. Germline V gives CDR1 MNHEY, CDR2 SMNVEV (reference sequence). The CDR3 DNA reads as TGTGCCAGCAGTTTAAGCGGTTTTATTCATGGTGTTGGCACTGAAGCTTTCTTT. Translation gives CASSLSGFIHGVGTEAFF.

The chain carries TRBV5-1 and TRBJ2-7, with D maybe TRBD1 (5 bases). Trimming stripped 4 bases from V and 3 bases from J, with 8 bases between. The CDR3 length is 12 residues. CDR1 and CDR2 from the germline V gene are SGHRS and YFSETQ. DNA of the CDR3: TGCGCCAGCAGCGTAGACAGCTACGAGCAGTACTTC. Its protein product is CASSVDSYEQYF.

V usage is TRBV7-2 and J usage is TRBJ1-2; tentatively, D is TRBD1 (6 bases). The CDR3 contains 17 residues. Germline V gives CDR1 SGHTA, CDR2 FQGNSA. Trimming stripped 4 bases from V and 8 bases from J, with 26 bases between. DNA for the CDR3: TGTGCCAGCAGCTCATTACAGGGAATGGGCGGTTCGGGGGGCTACACCTTC. Encoded protein: CASSSLQGMGGSGGYTF.

J is TRBJ1-2 and V is TRBV12-3 or TRBV12-4; D is uncertain. The ends were cut back, 2 bases at V and 4 bases at J, with 8 bases in the middle. The CDR3 runs 13 residues. CDR3 nucleotide sequence: TGTGCCAGCAGTTTACAGGAACTCTATGGCTACACCTTC. Protein sequence: CASSLQELYGYTF.

The V and J genes are TRBV11-2 and TRBJ1-1, with 12 bases lining up with TRBD1. In germline, CDR1 is SGHAT, CDR2 FQNNGV. The CDR3 is 16 residues long. Trimming took 6 bases from V and 3 from J; bases not matched to a gene: 8. The CDR3 loop reads CASSSRDRGPDTEAFF. CDR3 bases: TGTGCCAGCAGTTCGAGGGACAGGGGGCCCGACACTGAAGCTTTCTTT.

The chain combines TRBV11-2 with TRBJ2-2, with 8 bases that match TRBD2. CDR3 length: 16 amino acids. V was clipped by 1 base and J by 7 bases; unmatched bases: 8. Looked up from germline, CDR1 is SGHAT and CDR2 is FQNNGV. CDR3 residues: CASSLVAGWNGGELFF. DNA of the CDR3: TGTGCCAGCAGCTTAGTAGCGGGGTGGAACGGCGGGGAGCTGTTTTTT. The full variable domain, in which reference TRBV11-2 and TRBJ2-2 provide the parts outside the CDR3, is EAGVAQSPRYKIIEKRQSVAFWCNPISGHATLYWYQQILGQGPKLLIQFQNNGVVDDSQLPKDRFSAERLKGVDSTLKIQPAKLEDSAVYLCASSLVAGWNGGELFFGEGSRLTVL.

V gene TRBV7-9 combines with J gene TRBJ1-1, with no clear D. CDR1 and CDR2 (germline): SEHNR, FQNEAQ (reference sequence). The CDR3 is 15 residues long. The V end lost 6 bases, the J end lost 0 bases, and 14 bases lay between the germline ends. CDR3 loop: CASSRVETVNTEAFF. In DNA, the CDR3 is TGTGCCAGCAGTCGTGTGGAGACGGTGAACACTGAAGCTTTCTTT.

V is TRBV18 and J is TRBJ1-2; D possibly corresponds to TRBD1 (6 bases). The germline CDR1 and CDR2 sequences are KGHSH and LQKENI. The V end lost 6 bases, the J end lost 8 bases, and 16 bases lay between the germline ends. The CDR3 runs to 13 residues. CDR3: CASSPERDIGYTF. The CDR3 DNA sequence: TGTGCCAGCTCCCCCGAGCGGGACATCGGCTACACCTTC. Looking up the rest from reference TRBV18 and TRBJ1-2 gives the full variable domain: NAGVMQNPRHLVRRRGQEARLRCSPMKGHSHVYWYRQLPEEGLKFMVYLQKENIIDESGMPKERFSAEFPKEGPSILRIQQVVRGDSAAYFCASSPERDIGYTFGSGTRLTVV.

This clone was observed a handful of times. V and J are TRBV19 and TRBJ1-1; D is possibly TRBD1 (5 bases). CDR1 and CDR2 (germline): LNHDA, SQIVND (reference sequence). Between the trimmed V and J ends, which lost 5 bases and 2 bases, there was a span of 15 bases. The CDR3 is 15 residues long. In DNA, the CDR3 is TGTGCCAGTAGTTACACCGGGACTCTAAACACTGAAGCTTTCTTT. Its protein is CASSYTGTLNTEAFF.

In nucleotides, the CDR3 is TGTGCCAGCAGCCGGGCAGGGTTGGAGACCCAGTACTTC. This translates into CASSRAGLETQYF. The chain joins TRBV4-2 to TRBJ2-5; a weak D match, TRBD1 (5 bases). With 4 bases removed from V and 5 bases from J, the gap between germline ends came to 11 bases. The CDR3 sequence is 13 residues long. Germline CDR1 reads LGHNA; CDR2 reads YNFKEQ.

This chain connects TRBV6-5 to TRBJ2-7; TRBD1 matches 7 bases. The CDR3 is 13 residues long. Germline CDR1 and CDR2: MNHEY and SVGAGI. Germline trimming cut 0 bases from V and 6 bases from J; bases unmatched to any gene: 2. The CDR3, as DNA: TGTGCCAGCAGTTACTCCCGGACAGGCGAGCAGTACTTC. Protein: CASSYSRTGEQYF.